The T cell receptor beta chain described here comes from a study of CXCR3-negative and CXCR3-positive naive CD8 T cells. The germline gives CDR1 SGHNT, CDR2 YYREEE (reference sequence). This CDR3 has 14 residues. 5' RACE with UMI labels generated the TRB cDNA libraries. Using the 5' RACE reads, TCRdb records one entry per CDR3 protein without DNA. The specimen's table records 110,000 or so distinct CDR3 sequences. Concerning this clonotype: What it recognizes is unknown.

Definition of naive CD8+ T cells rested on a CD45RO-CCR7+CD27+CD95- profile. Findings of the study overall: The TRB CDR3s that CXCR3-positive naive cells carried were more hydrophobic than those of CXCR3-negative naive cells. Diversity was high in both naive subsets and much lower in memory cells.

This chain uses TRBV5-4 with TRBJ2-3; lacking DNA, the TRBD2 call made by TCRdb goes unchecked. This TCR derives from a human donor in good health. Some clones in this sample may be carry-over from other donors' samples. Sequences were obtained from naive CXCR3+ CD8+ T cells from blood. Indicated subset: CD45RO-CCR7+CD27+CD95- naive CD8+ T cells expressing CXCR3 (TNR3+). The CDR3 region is CASSLKREGDTQYF.